There are a few counts of the clone carrying this TCR beta chain. Antigen: not known. These data come from a study of T-cell reconstitution after alpha-beta-depleted transplantation in children. It was with unique molecular identifiers that the TCRbeta library was prepared. TCRdb analysed the PCR reads with MiXCR anew, one entry per CDR3 protein. The sample has 700,000 to 850,000 distinct CDR3 sequences; approximately 15% are singletons. Unmatched junction bases numbered 6, after V lost 7 bases and J lost 3 bases. Germline V CDR1 and CDR2: MRHNA, SNTAGT. CDR3 size: 14 residues. Broader study findings: A year had passed since transplant, and T-cell counts and diversity by then came mostly from newly produced T cells. Alpha-beta T cells about two months after transplant reportedly derived from several hundred expanded graft clones.

The source is a male patient younger than 18 who had a stem cell transplant for acute lymphoblastic leukemia, so the T cells may come from the graft donor. The material was PBMCs, mostly from graft donor cells, obtained 360 days after TCRalphabeta/CD19-depleted stem cell transplant. The rearrangement uses TRBV6-4 and TRBJ2-1; 7 nucleotides agree with TRBD2. In DNA form, the CDR3 reads TGTGCCAGCACCCGGGAGGATTACTACAATGAGCAGTTCTTC. This encodes CASTREDYYNEQFF.